The 5 T cell receptor beta chains below come from one sample, sequenced in a study of read filtering for tumor transcriptome and immune sequencing. Molecular barcoded adaptors covering alpha/delta and beta/gamma chains were used on around 370 ng RNA. Using its own MiXCR run on the reads, TCRdb lists one record per CDR3 protein. The sample has about 130,000 distinct CDR3 sequences; 13% are singletons. Sequencing was done on a sample of a population of CD138-negative cells sorted from bone marrow. Receptors originate from a donor aged 40 or older with multiple myeloma.

The CDR3 loop reads CASSLIGPRDTPGNTIYF. CDR3 nucleotides: TGCGCCAGCAGCTTGATTGGACCCCGGGACACTCCTGGAAACACCATATATTTT. The chain couples TRBV5-1 to TRBJ1-3, with D possibly matching TRBD1 (6 bases). Germline V CDR1 and CDR2: SGHRS, YFSETQ. The CDR3 runs 18 residues. Trimming removed 1 base from V and 2 bases from J, with 19 bases in between.

This clonotype was picked up many times. V and J are TRBV20-1 and TRBJ2-7; 10 bases are shared with TRBD1. Trimming took 5 bases from V and 2 from J; bases not matched to a gene: 6. The germline V gene has CDR1 DFQATT and CDR2 SNEGSKA (reference sequence). The CDR3 extends over 14 amino acids. The CDR3 DNA reads TGCAGTGCTTGGGACGGACAGGGGGCCTACGAGCAGTACTTC. It translates to CSAWDGQGAYEQYF.

The chain recombines TRBV5-8 with TRBJ1-1, with 8 bases that match TRBD1. V was clipped by 0 bases and J by 1 base; unmatched bases: 2. Germline assignment: CDR1 SGHTS and CDR2 YDEGEE. CDR3 length: 15 amino acids. This CDR3 is CASSLGDRQNTEAFF. CDR3 nucleotide sequence: TGTGCCAGCAGCTTGGGGGACAGGCAGAACACTGAAGCTTTCTTT.

Note on this clonotype: This may come from a read error, since a much larger clone is one base off. The rearrangement joins TRBV4-2 to TRBJ1-6, with D hard to call. The CDR3 runs 14 residues. With 1 base removed from V and 5 bases from J, the gap between germline ends came to 6 bases. The germline V gene has CDR1 LGHNA and CDR2 YNFKEQ. CDR3 loop: CASSQGEDNSPLHF. The DNA of the CDR3 is TGTGCCAGCAGCCAAGGGGAGGATAATTCACCCCTCCACTTT.

This clonotype was seen ten or more times. The J gene is TRBJ2-2, the V gene TRBV5-1; 8 positions match TRBD2. The CDR3 has 15 amino acids. Germline V gives CDR1 SGHRS, CDR2 YFSETQ. V dropped 5 bases and J dropped 1; count of bases not matched to a gene: 4. CDR3 residues: CASSISGENTGELFF. In DNA, the CDR3 is TGCGCCAGCAGTATTAGCGGGGAGAACACCGGGGAGCTGTTTTTT.